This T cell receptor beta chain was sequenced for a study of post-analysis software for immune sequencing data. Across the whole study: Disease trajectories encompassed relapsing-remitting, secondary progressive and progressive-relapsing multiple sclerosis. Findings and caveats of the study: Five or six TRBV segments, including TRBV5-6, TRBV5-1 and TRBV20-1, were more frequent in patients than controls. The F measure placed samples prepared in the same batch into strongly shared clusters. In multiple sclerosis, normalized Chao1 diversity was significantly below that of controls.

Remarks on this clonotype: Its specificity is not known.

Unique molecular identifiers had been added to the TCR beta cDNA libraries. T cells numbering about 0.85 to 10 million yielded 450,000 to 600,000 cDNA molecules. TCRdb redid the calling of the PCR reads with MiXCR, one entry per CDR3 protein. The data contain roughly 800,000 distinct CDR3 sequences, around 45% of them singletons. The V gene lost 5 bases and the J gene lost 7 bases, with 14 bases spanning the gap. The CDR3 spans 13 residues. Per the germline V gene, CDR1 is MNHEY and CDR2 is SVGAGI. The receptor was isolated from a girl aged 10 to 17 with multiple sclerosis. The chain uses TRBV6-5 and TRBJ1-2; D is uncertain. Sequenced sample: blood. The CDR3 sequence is CASSPPGYGGYTF. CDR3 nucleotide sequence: TGTGCCAGCAGTCCCCCTGGGTACGGTGGCTACACCTTC.